This TCR beta chain is drawn from a study of memory CD8 T cells in hepatitis C reinfection. Repertoires were generated with immunoSEQ multiplex PCR, while TCRdb's copy carries only in-frame clones and drops some. The sample records about 43,000 clones, nearly 90% being singletons. Indicated time point: late/post reinfection, 12 to 24 weeks after detection. Sorted cells were sequenced directly ex vivo without any in vitro expansion. The Montreal HEPCO cohort supplied donors who inject drugs. Control naive CD8 T cells came from a couple of donors at all three reinfection time points. The CDR3 has 18 residues. Germline lookup yields CDR1 LGHNA and CDR2 YNFKEQ. Trimming cost V 3 bases and J 4 bases; bases outside gene matches: 13.

The J gene is TRBJ2-5, the V gene TRBV4-2; 11 nucleotides line up with TRBD2. The sequencing sample was made of naive CD8+ T cells sorted from blood. This receptor was identified in a young man with hepatitis C virus infection. CDR3 nucleotide sequence: TGTGCCAGCAGCCACCTAGCGGGAGGTTCCGGGGAAGGAGAGACCCAGTACTTC. Encoded protein: CASSHLAGGSGEGETQYF.